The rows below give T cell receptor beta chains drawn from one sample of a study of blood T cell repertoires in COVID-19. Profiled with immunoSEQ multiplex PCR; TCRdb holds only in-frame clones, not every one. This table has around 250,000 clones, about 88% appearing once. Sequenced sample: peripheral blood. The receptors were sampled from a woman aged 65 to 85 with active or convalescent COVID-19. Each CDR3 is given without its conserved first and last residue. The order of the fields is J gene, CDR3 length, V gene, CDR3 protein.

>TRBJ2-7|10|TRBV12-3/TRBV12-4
ASSLYRYEQY
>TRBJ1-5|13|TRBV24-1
ATSDSGANNQPQH
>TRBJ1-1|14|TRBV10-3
AISENAGNMNTEAF
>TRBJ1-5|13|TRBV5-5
ASSFGQGDYQPQH
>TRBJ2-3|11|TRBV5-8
ASSLLGADTQY
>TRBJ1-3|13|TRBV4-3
ASSQMTGSGNTIY
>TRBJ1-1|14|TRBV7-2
ASSSDPGFELKEAF
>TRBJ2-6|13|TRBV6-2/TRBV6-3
ASSYRLEGANVLT
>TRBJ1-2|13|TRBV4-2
ASSQDQSGFWGYT
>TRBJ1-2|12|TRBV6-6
ASSYVDQSGGYT
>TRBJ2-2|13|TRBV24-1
ATQGAIWHTGELF
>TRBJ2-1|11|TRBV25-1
ASSPRAYNEQF
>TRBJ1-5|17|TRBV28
ASRHLSSTGLYGNQPQH
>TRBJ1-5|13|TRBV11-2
ASSLNPSGNQPQH
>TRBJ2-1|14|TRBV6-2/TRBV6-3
ASSYPGLAGGHPQF
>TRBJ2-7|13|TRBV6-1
ASSEPTGNLYEQY
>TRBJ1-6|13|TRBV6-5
ASPNAPGQGSPLH
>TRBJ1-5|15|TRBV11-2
ASSLDLDIGANQPQH
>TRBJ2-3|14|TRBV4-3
ASSQFTQTSTDTQY
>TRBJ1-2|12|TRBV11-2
ASWSTGRTYGYT
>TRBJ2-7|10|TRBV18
ASSSRDYEQY
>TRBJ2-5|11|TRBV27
ASSPRGQETQY
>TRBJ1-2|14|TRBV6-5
ASSYSEVNALLGYT
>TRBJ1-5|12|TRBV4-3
ASSNSRSNQPQH
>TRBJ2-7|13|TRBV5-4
ASSSPGTGTYEQY